This T cell receptor (beta chain) is from a study of shared clonotypes between healthy human individuals. Sequencing used immunoSEQ multiplex PCR; TCRdb keeps in-frame clones, though not all of them. The sample consists of a few million clones, just over 90% of them appearing once. The clonotype comes from a man younger than 35 in good health. Some clones in this sample may be carry-over from other donors' samples. Sequenced material: naive CD4+ T cells from PBMCs. Subset specified: CD45RA+ positively selected.

CDR3 bases: TGTGCCAGCAGCCCCAGGGCCCCCGATGAAAAACTGTTTTTT. It encodes CASSPRAPDEKLFF. V is TRBV13 and J is TRBJ1-4; the D gene is possibly TRBD1 (5 bases). V gave up 5 bases and J gave up 6 bases, with 13 bases separating them. The CDR3 is made up of 14 amino acids. The germline V gene encodes CDR1 PRHDT and CDR2 FYEKMQ (reference sequence).